The 21 T cell receptor beta chains in this list originate from one sample, sequenced in a study of cytotoxic CD8 clonotypes in ibrutinib-treated CLL. The table came from immunoSEQ multiplex PCR; TCRdb's copy has only in-frame clones and leaves some out. The sample includes some 170,000 clones, around nine tenths of them seen just once. The sequencing here drew on PBMCs, taken at disease progression, from a patient treated with ibrutinib. These receptors were collected from a human donor with chronic lymphocytic leukemia.

The chain combines TRBV4-3 with TRBJ2-6; 8 bases fit TRBD2. The CDR3 runs 20 residues. The trim removed 1 base at V and 0 bases at J, leaving 11 bases unmatched. From germline, CDR1 is LGHNA and CDR2 YSLEER. The CDR3 coding sequence is TGCGCCAGCAGCCAAGGACCTCCGGGACTAGGGGACTCTGGGGCCAACGTCCTGACTTTC. Its protein product is CASSQGPPGLGDSGANVLTF.

This clone was detected once. The chain carries TRBV7-2 and TRBJ2-7; no reliable D call. This CDR3 has 13 residues. Germline V gene sequence: CDR1 SGHTA, CDR2 FQGNSA. V lost 6 bases and J lost 2, with 11 bases in between. For the CDR3, the DNA is TGTGCCAGCAGACCAACTAATACCTACGAGCAGTACTTC. It specifies CASRPTNTYEQYF. Variable domain in full (rest from reference TRBV7-2 and TRBJ2-7): GAGVSQSPSNKVTEKGKDVELRCDPISGHTALYWYRQSLGQGLEFLIYFQGNSAPDKSGLPSDRFSAERTGGSVSTLTIQRTQQEDSAVYLCASRPTNTYEQYFGPGTRLTVT.

The chain uses TRBV28 and TRBJ2-7; TRBD2 agrees at 8 bases. The CDR3 loop spans 13 amino acids. V lost 7 bases, J lost 3 bases, and 5 bases stayed unmatched. Germline assignment: CDR1 MDHEN and CDR2 SYDVKM. The CDR3 DNA reads TGTGCCAGCAACCAACTAGCGGTCTACGAGCAGTACTTC. It codes for CASNQLAVYEQYF.

This clone was recorded once. The rearrangement links TRBV5-1 to TRBJ2-7; a weak D match, TRBD1 (5 bases). The V gene lost 7 bases and the J gene lost 1 base, with 12 bases spanning the gap. This CDR3 comprises 13 residues. Germline CDR1 reads SGHRS; CDR2 reads YFSETQ. The CDR3 DNA reads as TGCGCCAGCGGGATTCAGGGTTCCTACGAGCAGTACTTC. Protein product: CASGIQGSYEQYF.

V usage is TRBV5-1 and J usage is TRBJ2-1; D is unclear. CDR3 size: 13 residues. CDR1 is SGHRS, CDR2 YFSETQ, per germline. Between the trimmed V and J ends, which lost 4 bases and 8 bases, there was a span of 13 bases. The CDR3 loop reads CASSMSRVDEQFF. The CDR3 DNA follows: TGCGCCAGCAGCATGAGTAGGGTCGATGAGCAGTTCTTC.

The rearrangement uses TRBV4-2 and TRBJ2-5, with D hard to call. Deletions cut 3 bases from V and 9 bases from J, with 20 bases between. The CDR3 runs to 15 residues. Germline V gives CDR1 LGHNA, CDR2 YNFKEQ. The CDR3, as DNA: TGTGCCAGCAGCCAGCCGGAAAGAGACCTCGGGCCCCAGTACTTC. It specifies CASSQPERDLGPQYF.

V gene TRBV7-3 combines with J gene TRBJ2-3, with TRBD2 matching 9 bases. The germline V gene encodes CDR1 SGHTA and CDR2 FQGTGA. The CDR3 extends over 16 amino acids. V shed 5 bases and J 2 bases; nucleotides not matched to a gene: 8. Written as DNA, the CDR3 is TGTGCCAGCAGCCCCCGGGCTAGCGGGACCACAGATACGCAGTATTTT. Translated, it gives CASSPRASGTTDTQYF.

V and J are TRBV5-1 and TRBJ1-1, with D maybe TRBD1 (5 bases). V lost 1 base and J lost 1, with 17 bases in between. The CDR3 has 17 residues. Germline loops: CDR1 SGHRS, CDR2 YFSETQ. CDR3 residues: CASSLSPREGGNTEAFF. The CDR3 DNA sequence: TGCGCCAGCAGCTTGTCCCCCAGGGAGGGAGGGAACACTGAAGCTTTCTTT.

This chain's CDR3 is CASRRGAGGLSNQPQHF. CDR3 nucleotide sequence: TGTGCCAGCAGGCGAGGGGCAGGGGGGTTAAGCAATCAGCCCCAGCATTTT. The V call is TRBV27, the J call TRBJ1-5; 7 nucleotides align to TRBD1. CDR1 is MNHEY, CDR2 SMNVEV, per germline (reference sequence). This CDR3 region has 17 residues. With 6 bases clipped from V and 1 base from J, the junction kept 12 bases outside the gene matches.

J is TRBJ2-1 and V is TRBV29-1; 10 positions agree with TRBD1. V was clipped by 6 bases and J by 4 bases; unmatched bases: 6. The CDR3 has 14 residues. CDR1 and CDR2 from the germline V gene are SQVTM and ANQGSEA. The CDR3 here is CSVGQGVIYNEQFF. The DNA for the CDR3 is TGCAGCGTCGGACAGGGGGTTATTTACAATGAGCAGTTCTTC.

This chain connects TRBV6-1 to TRBJ2-7; D not certain. Trimming took off 6 bases at V and 3 bases at J, with 12 bases between the two ends. This CDR3 region has 13 residues. The germline CDR1 and CDR2 sequences are MNHNS and SASEGT. CDR3 amino acids: CASRSGGNYEQYF. CDR3 coding DNA: TGTGCCAGCAGATCTGGCGGAAACTACGAGCAGTACTTC.

The J gene is TRBJ2-7, the V gene TRBV4-2; D is ambiguous. Trimming removed 0 bases at V and 3 bases at J, with 6 bases between. The CDR3 loop spans 13 amino acids. From germline, CDR1 is LGHNA and CDR2 YNFKEQ. The CDR3 bases are TGTGCCAGCAGCCAAGATCATCGCTACGAGCAGTACTTC. The encoded protein is CASSQDHRYEQYF.

The chain uses TRBV15 and TRBJ2-1; possible D gene TRBD2, 5 bases. Germline V CDR1 and CDR2: LNHNV, YYDKDF (reference sequence). V lost 5 bases to trimming and J lost 0 bases, with 8 bases between them. The CDR3 loop spans 14 amino acids. The DNA for the CDR3 is TGTGCCACCAGCGCCGGGATCTCCTACAATGAGCAGTTCTTC. It codes for CATSAGISYNEQFF.

The J gene is TRBJ2-3, the V gene TRBV30; tentatively, D is TRBD2 (5 bases). Trimming left V 6 bases short and J 0 bases short, with 10 bases between. CDR3 length: 13 amino acids. Germline CDR1 GTSNPN, CDR2 SVGIG (reference sequence). The CDR3 nucleotides read TGTGCCTGTAGCGAAACTAGCACAGATACGCAGTATTTT. Its protein is CACSETSTDTQYF.

This chain joins TRBV7-3 and TRBJ1-2; TRBD1 matches at 7 bases. The CDR3 has 14 residues. Looked up from germline, CDR1 is SGHTA and CDR2 is FQGTGA. V was clipped by 8 bases and J by 6 bases; unmatched bases: 12. The CDR3 sequence: CASALRDRSNGYTF. CDR3 DNA: TGTGCCAGCGCACTCCGGGACAGATCGAATGGCTACACCTTC.

V usage is TRBV9 and J usage is TRBJ1-5; D unresolved. Deletions cut 0 bases from V and 4 bases from J, with 5 bases between. The CDR3 is made up of 13 amino acids. Looked up from germline, CDR1 is SGDLS and CDR2 is YYNGEE. CDR3 region: CASSVDRNQPQHF. CDR3 DNA sequence: TGTGCCAGCAGCGTAGACAGAAATCAGCCCCAGCATTTT.

This clone was seen a handful of times. The chain couples TRBV2 to TRBJ2-7; possibly TRBD2 for D (6 bases). The CDR3 is 14 residues long. Germline V gives CDR1 SNHLY, CDR2 FYNNEI. V lost 5 bases and J 4 bases, leaving 15 bases between the germline ends. The CDR3 nucleotides are TGTGCCAGCAGTTGGACTACAAACAGGTACGAGCAGTACTTC. Protein sequence: CASSWTTNRYEQYF.

This chain connects TRBV6-5 to TRBJ2-2; no reliable D call. This CDR3 has 12 amino acids. Trimming shortened V by 11 bases and J by 3 bases, and 10 bases separated the two germline ends. CDR1 is MNHEY, CDR2 SVGAGI, per germline. CDR3 bases: TGTGCCTCGAGCCGGGACACCGGGGAGCTGTTTTTT. Translation: CASSRDTGELFF.

The chain joins TRBV7-8 to TRBJ2-7, with 9 bases matching TRBD1. CDR1 SGHVS and CDR2 FQNEAQ come from the germline V gene. This CDR3 contains 18 residues. V shed 5 bases and J 5 bases; nucleotides not matched to a gene: 19. This chain's CDR3 is CASSPSFVHRGQDHEQYF. CDR3 nucleotide sequence: TGTGCCAGCAGCCCCTCCTTTGTTCACAGGGGGCAGGATCACGAGCAGTACTTC.

This clone was recorded once. The chain is built from TRBV6-1 and TRBJ2-1; 8 nucleotides align to TRBD2. V lost 2 bases and J lost 5; bases outside the gene matches: 11. The CDR3 is 17 amino acids. Germline V gene sequence: CDR1 MNHNS, CDR2 SASEGT. CDR3 in amino acids: CASSEPSVAGLNNEQFF. CDR3 DNA sequence: TGTGCCAGCAGTGAACCGTCGGTAGCGGGGCTTAACAATGAGCAGTTCTTC.

The chain employs TRBV6-4 and TRBJ2-2; D is possibly TRBD1 or TRBD2 (5 bases each). The germline CDR1 and CDR2 sequences are MRHNA and SNTAGT. The germline V and J ends were trimmed by 6 bases and 3 bases, with 11 bases remaining between them. The CDR3 is 14 residues long. The CDR3 loop reads CASREDTYTGELFF. The CDR3 bases are TGTGCCAGCAGGGAGGACACATACACCGGGGAGCTGTTTTTT.